This TCR beta chain was identified during a study of T cell responses to AZD1222 COVID-19 vaccine. Study-level results: Possibly, clonal diversity was underestimated; donors were largely white British and included more females. All repertoire sampling was performed exclusively after the peak T cell response.

With 1 base removed from V and 1 base from J, the gap between germline ends came to 12 bases. The CDR3 is made up of 15 amino acids. Germline CDR1 is SGHRS and CDR2 is YFSETQ. Remarks on this clone: Its antigen is unknown.

Produced via immunoSEQ multiplex PCR; TCRdb's table is partial and in-frame only. The repertoire holds about 150,000 clones, with around nine tenths as singletons. This chain joins TRBV5-1 and TRBJ2-7; the D gene could be TRBD1 or TRBD2 (5 bases each). Specimen: peripheral blood, collected on day 0 of AZD1222 vaccination. This TCR derives from an adult in good health. The DNA for the CDR3 is TGCGCCAGCAGCTTGTCCCAGGGACGGTCCTACGAGCAGTACTTC. It specifies CASSLSQGRSYEQYF.